This entry describes one T cell receptor beta chain. The record originates from a study of blood T cell repertoires in COVID-19. V trimming: 1 base; J trimming: 6 bases; junction bases outside the gene matches: 5. The CDR3 consists of 15 residues. Per germline, CDR1 SEHNR and CDR2 FQNEAQ (reference sequence). Assay used: immunoSEQ multiplex PCR; TCRdb lists only in-frame clones, some missing. The sample lists about 160,000 clones, 82% occurring once. This clonotype was sampled from a woman aged 40-49 years with COVID-19, enrolled during active disease. The specimen sequenced was peripheral blood. The gene calls are TRBV7-9 and TRBJ2-1, with 8 bases that match TRBD2. CDR3 nucleotides: TGTGCCAGCAGCTTAGGGCGGGGGGAAGTCAATGAGCAGTTCTTC. It is translated as CASSLGRGEVNEQFF.